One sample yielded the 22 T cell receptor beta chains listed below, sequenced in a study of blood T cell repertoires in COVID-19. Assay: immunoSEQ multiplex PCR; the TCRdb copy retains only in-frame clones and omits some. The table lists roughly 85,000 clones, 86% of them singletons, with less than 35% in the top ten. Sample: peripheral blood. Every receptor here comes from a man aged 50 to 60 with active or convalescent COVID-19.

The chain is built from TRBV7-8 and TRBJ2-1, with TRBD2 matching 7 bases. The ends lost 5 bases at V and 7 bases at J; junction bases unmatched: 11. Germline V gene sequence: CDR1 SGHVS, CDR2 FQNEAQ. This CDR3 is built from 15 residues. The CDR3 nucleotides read TGTGCCAGCAGCAGAAAGCGGGGCCGGGAGAATGAGCAGTTCTTC. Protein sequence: CASSRKRGRENEQFF.

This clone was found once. CDR3 loop: CASSRSGTAGEQYF. The CDR3 DNA reads as TGTGCCAGCAGTCGGTCCGGGACAGCGGGCGAGCAGTACTTC. The rearrangement links TRBV7-2 to TRBJ2-7; D is possibly TRBD1 (7 bases). CDR3 length: 14 amino acids. V lost 6 bases and J lost 6, with 18 bases in between. Per the germline V gene, CDR1 is SGHTA and CDR2 is FQGNSA. Using reference TRBV7-2 and TRBJ2-7 for the parts outside the CDR3, the full variable domain is GAGVSQSPSNKVTEKGKDVELRCDPISGHTALYWYRQSLGQGLEFLIYFQGNSAPDKSGLPSDRFSAERTGGSVSTLTIQRTQQEDSAVYLCASSRSGTAGEQYFGPGTRLTVT.

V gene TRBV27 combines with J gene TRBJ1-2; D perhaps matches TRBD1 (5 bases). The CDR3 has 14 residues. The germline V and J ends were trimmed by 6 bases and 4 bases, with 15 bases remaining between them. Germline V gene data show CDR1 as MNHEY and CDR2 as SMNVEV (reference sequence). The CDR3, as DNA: TGTGCCAGCAGCTCTAAGCGGGGGGTCTATGGCTACACCTTC. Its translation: CASSSKRGVYGYTF.

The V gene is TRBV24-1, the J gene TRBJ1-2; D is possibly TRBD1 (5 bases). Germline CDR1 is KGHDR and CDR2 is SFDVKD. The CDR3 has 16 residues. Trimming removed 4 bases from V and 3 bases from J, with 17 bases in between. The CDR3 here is CATSDPGRGGDYGYTF. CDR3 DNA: TGTGCCACCAGTGACCCCGGACGGGGGGGTGACTATGGCTACACCTTC.

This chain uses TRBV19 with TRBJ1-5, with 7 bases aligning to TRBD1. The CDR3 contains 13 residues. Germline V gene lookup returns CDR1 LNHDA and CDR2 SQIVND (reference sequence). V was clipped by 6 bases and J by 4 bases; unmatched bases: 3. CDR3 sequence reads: CASRVRGNQPQHF. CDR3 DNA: TGTGCCAGTAGAGTCAGGGGGAATCAGCCCCAGCATTTT.

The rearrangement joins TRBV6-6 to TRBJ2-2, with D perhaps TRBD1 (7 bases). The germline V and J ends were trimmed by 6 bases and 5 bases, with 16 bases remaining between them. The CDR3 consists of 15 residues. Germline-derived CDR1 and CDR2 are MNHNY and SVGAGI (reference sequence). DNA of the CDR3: TGTGCCAGCAGGCGGGGACAGAGTGGGACCGGGGAGCTGTTTTTT. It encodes CASRRGQSGTGELFF.

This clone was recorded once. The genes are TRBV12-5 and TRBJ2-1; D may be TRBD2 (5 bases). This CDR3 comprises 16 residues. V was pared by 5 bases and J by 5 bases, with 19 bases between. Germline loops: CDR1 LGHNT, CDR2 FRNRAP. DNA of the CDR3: TGTGCTAGTGGTCCCGACGGAGAGCGGAAGAACAATGAGCAGTTCTTC. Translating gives CASGPDGERKNNEQFF.

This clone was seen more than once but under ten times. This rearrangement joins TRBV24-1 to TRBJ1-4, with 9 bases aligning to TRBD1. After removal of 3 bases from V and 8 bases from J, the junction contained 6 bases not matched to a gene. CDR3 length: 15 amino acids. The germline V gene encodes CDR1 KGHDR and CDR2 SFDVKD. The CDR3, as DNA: TGTGCCACCAGTGATCCCGGACAGGGGACGGAAAAACTGTTTTTT. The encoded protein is CATSDPGQGTEKLFF.

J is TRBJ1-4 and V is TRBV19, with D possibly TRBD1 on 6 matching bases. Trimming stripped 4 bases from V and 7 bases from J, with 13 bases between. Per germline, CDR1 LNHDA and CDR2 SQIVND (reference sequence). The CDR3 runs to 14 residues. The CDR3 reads CASSRGRSSEKLFF. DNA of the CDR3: TGTGCCAGTAGTAGGGGGCGCAGCAGTGAAAAACTGTTTTTT.

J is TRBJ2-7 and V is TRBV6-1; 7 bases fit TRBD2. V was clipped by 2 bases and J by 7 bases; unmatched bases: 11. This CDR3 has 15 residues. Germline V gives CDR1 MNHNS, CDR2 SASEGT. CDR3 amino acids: CASSEMSSGSIEQYF. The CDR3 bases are TGTGCCAGCAGTGAAATGTCTAGCGGTTCTATTGAGCAGTACTTC.

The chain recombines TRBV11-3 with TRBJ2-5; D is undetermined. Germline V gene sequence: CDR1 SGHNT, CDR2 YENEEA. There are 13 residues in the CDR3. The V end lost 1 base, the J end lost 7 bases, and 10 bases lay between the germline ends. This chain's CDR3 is CASSLVAAGTQYF. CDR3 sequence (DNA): TGTGCCAGCAGCTTAGTCGCGGCTGGGACCCAGTACTTC.

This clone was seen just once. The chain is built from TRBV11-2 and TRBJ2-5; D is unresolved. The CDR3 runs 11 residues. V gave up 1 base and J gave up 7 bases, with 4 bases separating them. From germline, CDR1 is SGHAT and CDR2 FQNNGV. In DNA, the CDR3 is TGTGCCAGCAGCTTAGCGGGGACCCAGTACTTC. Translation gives CASSLAGTQYF. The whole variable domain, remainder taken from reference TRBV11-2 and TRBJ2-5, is EAGVAQSPRYKIIEKRQSVAFWCNPISGHATLYWYQQILGQGPKLLIQFQNNGVVDDSQLPKDRFSAERLKGVDSTLKIQPAKLEDSAVYLCASSLAGTQYFGPGTRLLVL.

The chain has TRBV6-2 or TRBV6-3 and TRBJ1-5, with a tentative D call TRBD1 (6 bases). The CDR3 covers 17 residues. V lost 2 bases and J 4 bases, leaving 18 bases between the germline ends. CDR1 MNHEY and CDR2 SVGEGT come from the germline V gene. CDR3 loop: CASSYPNYRERNQPQHF. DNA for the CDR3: TGTGCCAGCAGTTACCCAAACTACAGGGAACGGAATCAGCCCCAGCATTTT.

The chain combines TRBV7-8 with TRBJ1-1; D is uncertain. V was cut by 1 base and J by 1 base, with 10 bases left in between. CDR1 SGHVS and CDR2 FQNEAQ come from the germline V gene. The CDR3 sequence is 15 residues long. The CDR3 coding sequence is TGTGCCAGCAGCTTAGTAGGGAGCCCGAACACTGAAGCTTTCTTT. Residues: CASSLVGSPNTEAFF.

This CDR3 reads CASSVRTGVYAGELFF. The DNA for the CDR3 is TGTGCCAGCAGCGTCCGGACAGGGGTTTACGCCGGGGAGCTGTTTTTT. The chain joins TRBV3-1 (or the pseudogene TRBV3-2) to TRBJ2-2; 9 bases are a match to TRBD1. J lost 6 bases, V lost 5 bases, and 10 bases had no gene match. The germline V gene has CDR1 LGHDT and CDR2 YNNKEL (reference sequence). This CDR3 has 16 amino acids.

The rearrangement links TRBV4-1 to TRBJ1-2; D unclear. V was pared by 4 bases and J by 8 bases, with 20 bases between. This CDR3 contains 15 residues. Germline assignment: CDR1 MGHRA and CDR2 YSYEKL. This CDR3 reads CASSLQNRVELGYTF. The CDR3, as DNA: TGCGCCAGCAGCCTTCAAAACCGGGTCGAACTCGGCTACACCTTC.

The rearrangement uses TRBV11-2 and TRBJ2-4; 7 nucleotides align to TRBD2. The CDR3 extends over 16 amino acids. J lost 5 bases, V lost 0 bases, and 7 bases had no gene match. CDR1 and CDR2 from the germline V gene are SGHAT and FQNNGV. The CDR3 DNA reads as TGTGCCAGCAGCTTAGATTTGGGGACTAACCAAAACATTCAGTACTTC. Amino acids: CASSLDLGTNQNIQYF. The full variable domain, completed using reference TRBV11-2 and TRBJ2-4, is EAGVAQSPRYKIIEKRQSVAFWCNPISGHATLYWYQQILGQGPKLLIQFQNNGVVDDSQLPKDRFSAERLKGVDSTLKIQPAKLEDSAVYLCASSLDLGTNQNIQYFGAGTRLSVL.

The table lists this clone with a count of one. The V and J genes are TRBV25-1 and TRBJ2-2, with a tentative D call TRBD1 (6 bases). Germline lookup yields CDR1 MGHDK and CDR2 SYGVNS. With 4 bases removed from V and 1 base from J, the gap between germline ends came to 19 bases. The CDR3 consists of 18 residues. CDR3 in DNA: TGTGCCAGCAGTGTTGGTTCGGGGCAGGGGTTGAACACCGGGGAGCTGTTTTTT. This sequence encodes CASSVGSGQGLNTGELFF.

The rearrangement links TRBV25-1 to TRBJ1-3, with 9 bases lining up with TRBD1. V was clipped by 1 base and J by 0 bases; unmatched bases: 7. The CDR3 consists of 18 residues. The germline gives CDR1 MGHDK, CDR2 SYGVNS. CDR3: CASSEFGTGRSSGNTIYF. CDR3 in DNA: TGTGCCAGCAGTGAATTTGGGACAGGGCGTTCCTCTGGAAACACCATATATTTT.

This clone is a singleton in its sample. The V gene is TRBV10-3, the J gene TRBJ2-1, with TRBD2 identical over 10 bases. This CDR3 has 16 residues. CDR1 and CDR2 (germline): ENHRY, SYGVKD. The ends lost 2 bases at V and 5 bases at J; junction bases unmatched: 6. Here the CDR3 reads CAISEVTSGVNNEQFF. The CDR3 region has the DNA TGTGCCATCAGTGAGGTCACTAGCGGGGTGAACAATGAGCAGTTCTTC.

The chain's CDR3 is CASSPDRTLYEQYF. The CDR3 DNA reads TGTGCCAGCAGCCCCGACAGGACTCTCTACGAGCAGTACTTC. This chain uses TRBV3-1 (or the pseudogene TRBV3-2) with TRBJ2-7, with a tentative D call TRBD1 (6 bases). This CDR3 is built from 14 residues. V was shortened by 4 bases and J by 3 bases, with 13 bases between the two germline ends. Germline CDR1 and CDR2: LGHDT and YNNKEL (reference sequence).

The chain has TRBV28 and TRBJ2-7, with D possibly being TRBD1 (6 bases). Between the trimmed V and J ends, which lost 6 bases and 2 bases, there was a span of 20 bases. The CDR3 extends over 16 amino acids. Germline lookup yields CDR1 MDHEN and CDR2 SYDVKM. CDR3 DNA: TGTGCCAGCAGCCATAGTAGGGGGAAGGGGGCCTACGAGCAGTACTTC. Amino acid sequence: CASSHSRGKGAYEQYF.